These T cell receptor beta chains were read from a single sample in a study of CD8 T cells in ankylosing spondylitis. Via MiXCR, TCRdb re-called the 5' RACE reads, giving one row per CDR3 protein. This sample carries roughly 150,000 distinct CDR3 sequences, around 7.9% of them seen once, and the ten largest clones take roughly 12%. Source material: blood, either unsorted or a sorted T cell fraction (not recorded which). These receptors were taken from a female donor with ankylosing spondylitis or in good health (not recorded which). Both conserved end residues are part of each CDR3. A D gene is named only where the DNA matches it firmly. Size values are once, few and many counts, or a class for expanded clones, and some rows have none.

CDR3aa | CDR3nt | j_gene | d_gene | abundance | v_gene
CSASIQGVNRAFF | TGCAGTGCTAGTATCCAGGGGGTTAATAGAGCTTTCTTT | TRBJ1-1 | TRBD1 | many | TRBV20-1
CSVEDRQGNGYEQYF | TGCAGCGTTGAAGACCGACAGGGGAACGGGTACGAGCAGTACTTC | TRBJ2-7 | TRBD1 | many | TRBV29-1
CASSRLPGLAGGDSSTDTQYF | TGTGCCAGCAGCCGTCTTCCGGGACTAGCGGGGGGCGACTCTAGCACAGATACGCAGTATTTT | TRBJ2-3 | TRBD2 | many | TRBV6-4
CASRLTGLGIQYF | TGTGCCAGCAGACTAACAGGGTTGGGCATTCAGTACTTC | TRBJ2-4 | - | many | TRBV12-3/TRBV12-4
CASNAQGNEQYF | TGTGCCAGCAACGCTCAGGGGAATGAGCAGTACTTC | TRBJ2-7 | - | many | TRBV28
CSARRVHEQYF | TGCAGTGCTCGGAGGGTCCACGAGCAGTACTTC | TRBJ2-7 | - | many | TRBV20-1
CSAEGKRAYNEQFF | TGCAGCGCCGAGGGCAAGCGGGCTTACAATGAGCAGTTCTTC | TRBJ2-1 | - | many | TRBV29-1
CASSLGGTSYNEQFF | TGTGCCAGCAGCTTAGGGGGAACTAGCTACAATGAGCAGTTCTTC | TRBJ2-1 | - | few | TRBV7-2
CASSQGFEGAVDTQYF | TGTGCCAGCAGCCAAGGTTTTGAGGGGGCCGTAGATACGCAGTATTTT | TRBJ2-3 | TRBD1 | many | TRBV3-1
CSAAPRTSTDTQYF | TGCAGTGCTGCCCCCCGGACTAGCACAGATACGCAGTATTTT | TRBJ2-3 | - | many | TRBV20-1
CASSEGSYNEQFF | TGTGCCAGCAGTGAGGGGTCCTACAATGAGCAGTTCTTC | TRBJ2-1 | - | many | TRBV11-1
CASSLRQGDEKLFF | TGTGCCAGCAGCTTGCGGCAGGGTGATGAAAAACTGTTTTTT | TRBJ1-4 | - | many | TRBV5-6
CASSIGQGGGTEAFF | TGCGCCAGCAGCATCGGACAGGGTGGGGGCACTGAAGCTTTCTTT | TRBJ1-1 | TRBD1 | many | TRBV5-1
CASSLFWGESEQYF | TGTGCCAGCAGTTTATTCTGGGGGGAGAGCGAGCAGTACTTC | TRBJ2-7 | - | many | TRBV28
CSAPRRASKYNEQFF | TGCAGTGCTCCCCGGCGGGCTAGCAAGTACAATGAGCAGTTCTTC | TRBJ2-1 | - | many | TRBV20-1
CSVEDGPGGFF | TGCAGCGTTGAAGATGGGCCGGGGGGTTTCTTT | TRBJ1-1 | - | - | TRBV29-1
CSANGGVGDTQYF | TGCAGTGCTAACGGGGGGGTGGGAGATACGCAGTATTTT | TRBJ2-3 | TRBD2 | many | TRBV20-1
CSAKGQGKNIQYF | TGCAGTGCGAAAGGACAGGGCAAAAACATTCAGTACTTC | TRBJ2-4 | TRBD1 | - | TRBV20-1
CASTAAPRGRVGYTF | TGTGCCAGCACCGCGGCCCCCCGGGGGCGGGTTGGCTACACCTTC | TRBJ1-2 | - | many | TRBV12-3/TRBV12-4
CASFLIFGSPLHF | TGTGCCAGTTTCCTTATATTTGGGTCACCCCTCCACTTT | TRBJ1-6 | - | many | TRBV6-1